This entry concerns a single T cell receptor beta chain. This CDR3 contains 14 residues. Deletions cut 1 base from V and 6 bases from J, with 12 bases between. Germline V gives CDR1 LNHDA, CDR2 SQIVND (reference sequence). Sequencing was performed with immunoSEQ multiplex PCR; in TCRdb, only in-frame clones are kept and a portion is missing. The profile shows hundreds of thousands of clones, roughly nine tenths of them singletons. Grouping used clinical history reported by participants in a survey and questionnaire. This specimen belongs to a study of blood T cell repertoires in COVID-19. Study-level information: Researchers got acute and convalescent COVID-19 samples from the United States, Italy and Spain. Sources were T cells, B-cell-depleted T cells, or PBMCs; the material itself was cDNA or gDNA.

Specimen: PBMCs or T cells enriched from blood (not recorded which). This receptor was obtained from a woman between 45 and 65 years old in a cohort exposed to, infected with or recovered from COVID-19 (not recorded which). The chain couples TRBV19 to TRBJ1-1; D remains unclear. The CDR3 DNA sequence: TGTGCCAGTAGTATAGGTTCGAGTTTGTCTGAAGCTTTCTTT. Residues: CASSIGSSLSEAFF.